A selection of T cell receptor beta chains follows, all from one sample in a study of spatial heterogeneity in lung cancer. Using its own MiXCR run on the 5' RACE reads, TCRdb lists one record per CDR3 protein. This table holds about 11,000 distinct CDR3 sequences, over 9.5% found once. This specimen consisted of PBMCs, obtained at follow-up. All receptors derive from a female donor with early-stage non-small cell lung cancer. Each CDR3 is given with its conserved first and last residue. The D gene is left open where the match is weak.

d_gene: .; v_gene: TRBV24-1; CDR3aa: CATSDGRGHLQETQYF
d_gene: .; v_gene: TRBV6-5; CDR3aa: CASSYDSFSYEQYF
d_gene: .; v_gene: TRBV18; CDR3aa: CASSYDSKNTEAFF
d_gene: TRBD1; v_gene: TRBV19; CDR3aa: CASAGTVLAEAFF
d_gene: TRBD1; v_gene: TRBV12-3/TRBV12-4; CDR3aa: CASSLWRQGTYEQYF
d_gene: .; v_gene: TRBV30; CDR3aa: CAWSSESATRGQFF
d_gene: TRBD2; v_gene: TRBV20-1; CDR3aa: CSARVTSGRNEQYF
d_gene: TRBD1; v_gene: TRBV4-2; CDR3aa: CASKGAGMDEQFF
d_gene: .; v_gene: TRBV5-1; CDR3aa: CASSLGASVPHNEQFF
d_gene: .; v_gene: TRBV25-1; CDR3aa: CASSETPQGYEGYTF
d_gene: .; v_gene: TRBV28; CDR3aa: CASSLFGLGVSGYTF
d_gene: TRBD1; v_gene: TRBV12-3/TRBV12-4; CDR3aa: CASSPQTGPLATDTQYF
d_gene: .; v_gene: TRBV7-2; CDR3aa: CASSLMGASYNEQFF
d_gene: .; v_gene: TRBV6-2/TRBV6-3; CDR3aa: CASSRIFTGTGSDEQYF
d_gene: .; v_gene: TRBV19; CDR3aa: CAVGQADTQYF